This TCR beta chain was documented in a study of blood T cells in healthy people across ages. This clonotype came up a few times. Its antigen is currently unknown. Next came a second PCR, run for about 7 to 12 cycles, which used a sample-barcoded 5' primer along with a J-beta primer mix. TCRdb recomputed calls from the 5' RACE reads with MiXCR, one row per CDR3 protein. The data show hundreds of thousands of distinct CDR3 sequences, with 20% to 30% seen just once and approximately 2.9% held by the top ten. Germline V gives CDR1 DFQATT, CDR2 SNEGSKA (reference sequence). With 4 bases removed from V and 9 bases from J, the gap between germline ends came to 22 bases. The CDR3 length is 14 residues. The study, taken as a whole, reports: PBMCs that were unsorted prevented a conclusive naive versus antigen-experienced comparison.

These same data were also listed under a study on T cells of mothers and their children.

Sequencing was done on a sample of blood. The V and J genes are TRBV20-1 and TRBJ2-7, with D possibly TRBD1 on 6 matching bases. The source is a boy between 5 and 17 years old in good health. The CDR3 spells CSAITGTPYSGQYF. The CDR3 DNA reads TGCAGTGCTATCACCGGGACACCCTACTCGGGGCAGTACTTC.